This TCR beta chain was sequenced in a study of blood T cell repertoires in COVID-19. Study summary: The origin of the acute and convalescent COVID-19 samples was the United States, Italy and Spain. PBMCs, B-cell-depleted T cells, or T cells were the source of the cDNA or gDNA that made up the material.

Authors' processing steps: Estimates of nucleated cell counts were drawn from the amplification of reference gene primers. Profiled with immunoSEQ multiplex PCR; TCRdb holds only in-frame clones, not every one. The V and J calls and clone size come from that table; D and trimming were worked out from the DNA. The table has fewer than 50,000 clones, around 90% seen once; the top ten hold less than 30%. The sequencing sample was made of peripheral blood. This receptor was obtained from a man in his 60s with active or convalescent COVID-19.

The CDR3 nucleotides read TGTGCCAGCAGCTTACCCGGGGGATGGGAGACCCAGTACTTC. It codes for CASSLPGGWETQYF. The rearrangement joins TRBV7-2 to TRBJ2-5, with D perhaps TRBD2 (6 bases). This CDR3 spans 14 amino acids. Germline V gene sequence: CDR1 SGHTA, CDR2 FQGNSA. Trimming stripped 2 bases from V and 5 bases from J, with 12 bases between. The variable domain in full, completed from reference TRBV7-2 and TRBJ2-5, reads GAGVSQSPSNKVTEKGKDVELRCDPISGHTALYWYRQSLGQGLEFLIYFQGNSAPDKSGLPSDRFSAERTGGSVSTLTIQRTQQEDSAVYLCASSLPGGWETQYFGPGTRLLVL.